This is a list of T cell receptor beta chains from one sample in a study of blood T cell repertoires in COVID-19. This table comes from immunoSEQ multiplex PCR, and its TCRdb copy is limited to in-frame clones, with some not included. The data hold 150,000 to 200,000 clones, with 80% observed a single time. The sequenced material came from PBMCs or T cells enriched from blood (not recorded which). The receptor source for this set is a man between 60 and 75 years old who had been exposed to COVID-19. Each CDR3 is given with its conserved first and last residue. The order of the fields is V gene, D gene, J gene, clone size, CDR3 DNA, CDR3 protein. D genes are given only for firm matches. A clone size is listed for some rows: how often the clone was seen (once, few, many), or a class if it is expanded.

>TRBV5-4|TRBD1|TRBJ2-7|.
TGTGCCAGCAGCTTGGGTGGGGCAGGGGGTAACGAGCAGTACTTC
CASSLGGAGGNEQYF
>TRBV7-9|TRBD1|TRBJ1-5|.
TGTGCCAGCAGCGACTCGGGACAGGGAACCAATCAGCCCCAGCATTTT
CASSDSGQGTNQPQHF
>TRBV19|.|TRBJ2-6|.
TGTGCCAGTAGTGACAGGTCCTCTGGGGCCAACGTCCTGACTTTC
CASSDRSSGANVLTF
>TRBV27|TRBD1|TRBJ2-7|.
TGTGCCAGCAGCCCCGGACAGGGAAGACCTCTTACCTACGAGCAGTACTTC
CASSPGQGRPLTYEQYF
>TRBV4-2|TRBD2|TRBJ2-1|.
TGTGCCAGCAGCCAGATGGGGGGACTAGTTGTCAATGAGCAGTTCTTC
CASSQMGGLVVNEQFF
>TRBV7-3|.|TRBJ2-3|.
TGTGCCAGCAGCTTTCCAGGGAGCACAGATACGCAGTATTTT
CASSFPGSTDTQYF
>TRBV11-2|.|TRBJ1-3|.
TGTGCCAGCAGCCTAGTTCAGGGGGGAAACACCATATATTTT
CASSLVQGGNTIYF
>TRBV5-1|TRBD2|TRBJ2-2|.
TGCGCCAGCAGCTTGGGGGGAGGGCGATCGACCGCCGGGGAGCTGTTTTTT
CASSLGGGRSTAGELFF
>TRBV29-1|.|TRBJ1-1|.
TGCAGCGTCGGGGTAACTGAAGCTTTCTTT
CSVGVTEAFF
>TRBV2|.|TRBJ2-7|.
TGTGCCAGCAGGATTGGGCTAGCAGGTCTCGAGCAGTACTTC
CASRIGLAGLEQYF
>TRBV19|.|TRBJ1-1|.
TGTGCCAGTAGTGAGAGGTCCACAGGGCCTTTGAACACTGAAGCTTTCTTT
CASSERSTGPLNTEAFF
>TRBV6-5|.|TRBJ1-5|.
TGTGCCAGCAGTTCAGGGGCCCTTTTAAATCAGCCCCAGCATTTT
CASSSGALLNQPQHF
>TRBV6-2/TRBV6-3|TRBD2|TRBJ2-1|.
TGTGCCAGCAGTAAACTAGCGGGAGGATTGGATGAGCAGTTCTTC
CASSKLAGGLDEQFF
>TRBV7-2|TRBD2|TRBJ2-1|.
TGTGCCAGCAGCTTAACCGGGACTAGCCGCAATGAGCAGTTCTTC
CASSLTGTSRNEQFF
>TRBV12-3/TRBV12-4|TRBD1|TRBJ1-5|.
TGTGCCAGTACAACAGGGGTGAATCAGCCCCAGCATTTT
CASTTGVNQPQHF
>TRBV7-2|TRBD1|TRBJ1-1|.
TGTGCCAGCAGCTTAGATACAGGGGGTATCACTGAAGCTTTCTTT
CASSLDTGGITEAFF
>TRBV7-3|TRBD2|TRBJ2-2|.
TGTGCCAGCAGCGGTACCGGGGGGGTTTCCGGGGAGCTGTTTTTT
CASSGTGGVSGELFF
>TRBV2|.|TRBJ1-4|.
TGTGCCAGCAACAGGCAGTATAATGAAAAACTGTTTTTT
CASNRQYNEKLFF
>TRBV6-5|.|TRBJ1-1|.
TGTGCCAGCAGCCGAGCGCAGAACACTGAAGCTTTCTTT
CASSRAQNTEAFF
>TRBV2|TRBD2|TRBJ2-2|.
TGTGCCAGCAGTTGGACTAGCGGGAGGGGGGAGCTGTTTTTT
CASSWTSGRGELFF
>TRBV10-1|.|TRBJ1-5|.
TGCGCCAGCAGTGAGTCGACTTATCAGCCCCAGCATTTT
CASSESTYQPQHF
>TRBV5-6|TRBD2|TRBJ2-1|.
TGTGCCAGCAGCTTAGCCCCTGGTAGGCGGGAGAGCCACTACAATGAGCAGTTCTTC
CASSLAPGRRESHYNEQFF
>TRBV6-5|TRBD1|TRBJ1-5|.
TGTGCCAGCTCCCGACAGGGGGATCAGCCCCAGCATTTT
CASSRQGDQPQHF
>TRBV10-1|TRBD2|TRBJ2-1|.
TGCGCCAGCAGTGATTTAGCGGGAGCCGGTGAGCAGTTCTTC
CASSDLAGAGEQFF
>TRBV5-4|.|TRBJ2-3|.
TGTGCCAGCAGCAAACAGGGAGATACGCAGTATTTT
CASSKQGDTQYF
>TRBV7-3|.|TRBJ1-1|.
TGTGCCAGCAGCCCTTGGGGACAGAACACTGAAGCTTTCTTT
CASSPWGQNTEAFF
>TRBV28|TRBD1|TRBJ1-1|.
TGTGCCAGCAACGGGTTAGGAGGGGGCAGAGAAGCTTTCTTT
CASNGLGGGREAFF
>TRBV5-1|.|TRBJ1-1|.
TGCGCCAGCAGCTTGCCCCAGCGGAACACTGAAGCTTTCTTT
CASSLPQRNTEAFF
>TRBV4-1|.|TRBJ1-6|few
TGCGCCAGCAGCCAAGAAATTACGGGAGGGACTGGTTCACCCCTCCACTTT
CASSQEITGGTGSPLHF
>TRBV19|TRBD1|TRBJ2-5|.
TGTGCCAGTAGTATCAGGGGACAGCCCCAAGAGACCCAGTACTTC
CASSIRGQPQETQYF
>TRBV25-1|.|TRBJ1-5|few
TGTGCCAGCAGTGAATTAACAGGGTTGCATCAGCCCCAGCATTTT
CASSELTGLHQPQHF
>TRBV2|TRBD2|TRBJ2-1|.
TGTGCCAGCAGTGAAGTAGCGGGAGGGTCTATGAATGAGCAGTTCTTC
CASSEVAGGSMNEQFF
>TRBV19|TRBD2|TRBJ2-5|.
TGTGCCAGTAGTGGGACTAGCGGGAGCCCACAAGAGACCCAGTACTTC
CASSGTSGSPQETQYF
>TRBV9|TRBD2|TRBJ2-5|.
TGTGCCAGCAGCGTAGGGGTTAGCGGGGGGGAGACCCAGTACTTC
CASSVGVSGGETQYF
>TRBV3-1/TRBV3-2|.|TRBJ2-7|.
TGTGCCAGCAGCCAAGGGGGACTCACGAGCTCCTACGAGCAGTACTTC
CASSQGGLTSSYEQYF
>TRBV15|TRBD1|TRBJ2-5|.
TGTGCCACCAGCAGAGAAAGGTTACGGACAGGGGGCGACGAGACCCAGTACTTC
CATSRERLRTGGDETQYF
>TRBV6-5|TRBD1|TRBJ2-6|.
TGTGCCAGCACGGGACAGAGCTCTGGGGCCAACGTCCTGACTTTC
CASTGQSSGANVLTF
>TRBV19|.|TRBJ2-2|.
TGTGCCAGTAAATTGAGACTAGTGAACACCGGGGAGCTGTTTTTT
CASKLRLVNTGELFF
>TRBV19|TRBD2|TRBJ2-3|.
TGTGCCAGTACCCCTCTAGCGGGAGCGGGCACAGATACGCAGTATTTT
CASTPLAGAGTDTQYF
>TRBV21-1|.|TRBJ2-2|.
TGTGCCAGCAGCAAAGCGCTTTTGGGGACTAGCGGGAAGGGTGACACCGGGGAGCTGTTTTTT
CASSKALLGTSGKGDTGELFF
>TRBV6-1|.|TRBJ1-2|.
TGTGCCAGCAGTGAAGGGGCAGGGAGGATCTATGGCTACACCTTC
CASSEGAGRIYGYTF
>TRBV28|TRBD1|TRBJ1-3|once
TGTGCCAGCAGATCCGGACAGGGCCACTCTGGAAACACCATATATTTT
CASRSGQGHSGNTIYF
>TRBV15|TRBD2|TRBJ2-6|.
TGTGCCACCAGCAGAGGATACGGGACTAGCGGGAGGAGATCTGGGGCCAACGTCCTGACTTTC
CATSRGYGTSGRRSGANVLTF
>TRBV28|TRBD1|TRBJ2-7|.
TGTGCCAGCAGCAGGGACAGCTTTGGAGAGCAGTACTTC
CASSRDSFGEQYF